The 4 T cell receptor beta chains below come from one sample, sequenced in a study of blood T cell repertoires in COVID-19. Only in-frame clones appear in the TCRdb table, and some are missing; sequencing was by immunoSEQ multiplex PCR. The sample shows 95,000 to 110,000 clones, roughly 84% of them seen only once. Sequenced: peripheral blood. The receptors originated from a man in his sixties with acute or convalescent COVID-19.

V is TRBV5-1 and J is TRBJ2-3; D not resolved. Germline-derived CDR1 and CDR2 are SGHRS and YFSETQ. V dropped 2 bases and J dropped 6 bases, with 10 bases sitting between them. This CDR3 is built from 13 residues. The CDR3, as DNA: TGCGCCAGCAGCTTCTTCCCCCGGGATACGCAGTATTTT. It specifies CASSFFPRDTQYF. Full variable domain (rest looked up from reference TRBV5-1 and TRBJ2-3): KAGVTQTPRYLIKTRGQQVTLSCSPISGHRSVSWYQQTPGQGLQFLFEYFSETQRNKGNFPGRFSGRQFSNSRSEMNVSTLELGDSALYLCASSFFPRDTQYFGPGTRLTVL.

The chain recombines TRBV30 with TRBJ1-2; D gene uncertain. The germline V gene encodes CDR1 GTSNPN and CDR2 SVGIG (reference sequence). V lost 0 bases, J lost 2 bases, and 7 bases lay in between. The CDR3 contains 13 residues. Here the CDR3 DNA reads TGTGCCTGGAGTGTAGAGGCAAACTATGGCTACACCTTC. It yields the protein CAWSVEANYGYTF.

J is TRBJ2-7 and V is TRBV7-3, with D perhaps TRBD2 (5 bases). Germline CDR1 and CDR2: SGHTA and FQGTGA. CDR3 length: 15 amino acids. With 0 bases removed from V and 1 base from J, the gap between germline ends came to 10 bases. CDR3 protein: CASSLTGGRSYEQYF. Written as DNA, the CDR3 is TGTGCCAGCAGCTTAACTGGCGGGCGGTCCTACGAGCAGTACTTC.

The chain joins TRBV6-5 to TRBJ1-1; D is unresolved. Germline V CDR1 and CDR2: MNHEY, SVGAGI. This CDR3 is built from 13 residues. With 4 bases removed from V and 1 base from J, the gap between germline ends came to 7 bases. CDR3 bases: TGTGCCAGCAGTTTTGGCCGGAACACTGAAGCTTTCTTT. Its translation is CASSFGRNTEAFF.